The 6 T cell receptor beta chains below were found in one sample sequenced in a study of CD4+ T cells in melanoma. This table comes from immunoSEQ multiplex PCR, and its TCRdb copy is limited to in-frame clones, with some not included. The data show some 20,000 clones, about four fifths seen once. The material sequenced was cells from a culture (not recorded whether cultured in vitro). The receptors come from a human donor with melanoma.

This rearrangement joins TRBV5-1 to TRBJ2-5, with TRBD1 identical over 11 bases. CDR1 is SGHRS, CDR2 YFSETQ, per germline. The junction had 6 bases not matched to a gene; V was cut back by 0 bases and J by 2 bases. This CDR3 has 17 amino acids. The CDR3 nucleotides are TGCGCCAGCAGCTTGGGAGGACAGGGGGCCGGTCAAGAGACCCAGTACTTC. As protein: CASSLGGQGAGQETQYF.

In DNA, the CDR3 is TGTGCCAGCAGTGTATACAGAGCCTATAATTCACCCCTCCACTTT. Its protein is CASSVYRAYNSPLHF. The chain has TRBV6-1 and TRBJ1-6; no reliable D call. The CDR3 spans 15 residues. The V end lost 4 bases, the J end lost 2 bases, and 9 bases lay between the germline ends. Germline CDR1 is MNHNS and CDR2 is SASEGT.

This chain connects TRBV19 to TRBJ1-5; 9 bases match TRBD1. The CDR3 is made up of 14 amino acids. V lost 5 bases and J lost 7; bases outside the gene matches: 6. CDR1 LNHDA and CDR2 SQIVND come from the germline V gene (reference sequence). The CDR3, as DNA: TGTGCCAGTAGTGTCGGGACAGGGAGACAGCCCCAGCATTTT. This sequence encodes CASSVGTGRQPQHF.

The chain is built from TRBV27 and TRBJ1-1, with TRBD1 as a possible D gene (6 bases). Trimming stripped 7 bases from V and 5 bases from J, with 17 bases between. CDR1 is MNHEY and CDR2 is SMNVEV in the germline V gene (reference sequence). This CDR3 has 14 residues. In DNA, the CDR3 is TGTGCCAGCAAGGGTCTGGGGGCTAAAACTGAAGCTTTCTTT. This gives the protein CASKGLGAKTEAFF.

This chain's CDR3 is CASSSDRLGTQPQHF. The CDR3 DNA is TGTGCCAGCAGCTCAGACAGGTTAGGAACTCAGCCCCAGCATTTT. This chain connects TRBV7-9 to TRBJ1-5, with D maybe TRBD1 (6 bases). The CDR3 sequence is 15 residues long. CDR1 SEHNR and CDR2 FQNEAQ come from the germline V gene (reference sequence). Trimming removed 4 bases at V and 6 bases at J, with 16 bases between.

The sample holds a few counts of this clone. This sequence joins TRBV5-1 and TRBJ2-5; no clear D gene. Germline CDR1 is SGHRS and CDR2 is YFSETQ. The length of the CDR3 is 13 residues. V was clipped by 1 base and J by 5 bases, with 9 bases between them. Here the CDR3 reads CASSLYRFETQYF. The CDR3 nucleotides are TGCGCCAGCAGCTTGTATAGGTTTGAGACCCAGTACTTC.